This TCR beta chain was captured in a study of spatial heterogeneity in lung cancer. Study in general: Detected sequences consistently included more beta-chain ones than alpha-chain ones. Every unique TCR and UMI combination, on average, appeared more than ten times in raw reads.

As to time point: sample taken at primary tumor resection. Unsorted samples of tumor, nontumor lung or frozen PBMC had their whole RNA sequenced. Each CDR3 protein is one row after TCRdb ran MiXCR on the 5' RACE reads. The data contain about 48,000 distinct CDR3 sequences, approximately 5% of them singletons. The sample in question was PBMCs, obtained at surgery. This clonotype originated in a male donor with early-stage non-small cell lung cancer.

The CDR3 region has the DNA TGTGCCAGCAGCTTGGGACTAGCGGAGGGACAAGAGACCCAGTACTTC. This sequence encodes CASSLGLAEGQETQYF. This chain joins TRBV9 and TRBJ2-5; 11 bases agree with TRBD2. This CDR3 spans 16 amino acids. Germline-derived CDR1 and CDR2 are SGDLS and YYNGEE. Losses at the gene ends were 4 bases for V and 2 bases for J; bases not matched to a gene: 7.